These 22 T cell receptor beta chains were all obtained from the same sample, sequenced in a study of PD-1 blockade in classical Hodgkin lymphoma. Time point given: cycle 4 day 1 (C4D1), after more than five weeks of nivolumab. With no exception, relapse followed autologous stem cell transplantation in all patients, and brentuximab vedotin exposure varied. Profiling relied on immunoSEQ multiplex PCR, and the TCRdb table lists in-frame clones only, not all of them. The data show approximately 41,000 clones, roughly two thirds seen once. The starting material was peripheral blood mononuclear cells (PBMCs), obtained before the fourth cycle of nivolumab. These receptors came from a human donor with classical Hodgkin lymphoma.

J is TRBJ1-4 and V is TRBV30; no clear D gene. The CDR3 is 13 residues long. Germline V lookup: CDR1 GTSNPN, CDR2 SVGIG (reference sequence). Trimming cost V 3 bases and J 0 bases, with 5 bases left between them. CDR3 DNA sequence: TGTGCCTGGAGATCCTCAACTAATGAAAAACTGTTTTTT. Protein sequence: CAWRSSTNEKLFF.

This sequence joins TRBV18 and TRBJ2-2; D is unresolved. CDR3 length: 16 amino acids. The ends were cut back, 0 bases at V and 3 bases at J, with 11 bases in the middle. The germline V gene has CDR1 KGHSH and CDR2 LQKENI. The CDR3 spells CASSPPGHPDTGELFF. Written as DNA, the CDR3 is TGTGCCAGCTCACCACCCGGTCATCCGGACACCGGGGAGCTGTTTTTT.

This sequence joins TRBV9 and TRBJ2-1, with TRBD2 identical over 12 bases. This CDR3 has 15 amino acids. Germline lookup yields CDR1 SGDLS and CDR2 YYNGEE. Trimming at V came to 4 bases and at J to 9 bases, leaving 8 bases not matched to a gene. The CDR3 DNA reads TGTGCCAGCAGCTCAAGACTAGCGGGGGCCGGTGAGCAGTTCTTC. The encoded protein is CASSSRLAGAGEQFF.

The CDR3 here is CAWTEDSSYNSPLHF. The CDR3 region has the DNA TGTGCCTGGACCGAAGACAGTTCTTATAATTCACCCCTCCACTTT. V usage is TRBV30 and J usage is TRBJ1-6; D might be TRBD1 (5 bases). The CDR3 is 15 residues long. Per the germline V gene, CDR1 is GTSNPN and CDR2 is SVGIG (reference sequence). Trimming cost V 4 bases and J 4 bases, with 14 bases left between them.

This clone was counted once. V usage is TRBV11-2 and J usage is TRBJ2-3; weak D call: TRBD2 (7 bases). Germline-derived CDR1 and CDR2 are SGHAT and FQNNGV. Deletions cut 1 base from V and 6 bases from J, with 17 bases between. The CDR3 runs 16 residues. In nucleotides, the CDR3 is TGTGCCAGCAGCTTAGGGGACTACCTCCAGGGGGATACGCAGTATTTT. Amino acid sequence: CASSLGDYLQGDTQYF.

V and J are TRBV6-6 and TRBJ1-1; D possibly corresponds to TRBD1 (6 bases). Trimming cost V 8 bases and J 8 bases, with 9 bases left between them. The CDR3 runs 10 residues. Germline V lookup: CDR1 MNHNY, CDR2 SVGAGI (reference sequence). The CDR3 loop reads CASYGQEAFF. The DNA for the CDR3 is TGTGCCAGCTACGGACAGGAAGCTTTCTTT.

The V call is TRBV7-2, the J call TRBJ1-1; D is possibly TRBD1 (5 bases). The CDR3 has 14 residues. V lost 1 base and J lost 1, with 7 bases in between. Germline V gene data show CDR1 as SGHTA and CDR2 as FQGNSA. CDR3 bases: TGTGCCAGCAGCTTAGTGGGGGGGAACACTGAAGCTTTCTTT. Its protein product is CASSLVGGNTEAFF.

The CDR3 is CASSENRGNGYTF. The CDR3 DNA is TGTGCCAGCAGTGAAAACAGGGGGAATGGCTACACCTTC. The rearrangement joins TRBV2 to TRBJ1-2; 8 positions match TRBD1. With 2 bases clipped from V and 6 bases from J, the junction kept 2 bases outside the gene matches. There are 13 residues in the CDR3. Germline CDR1 reads SNHLY; CDR2 reads FYNNEI.

This clone showed up just a few times. CDR3 DNA sequence: TGTGCCAGCAGCTTAGGGGGACAGCTGTACGAGCAGTACTTC. Translated, it gives CASSLGGQLYEQYF. This rearrangement joins TRBV7-2 to TRBJ2-7; 7 bases fit TRBD1. CDR1 and CDR2 from the germline V gene are SGHTA and FQGNSA. Losses at the gene ends were 1 base for V and 4 bases for J; bases not matched to a gene: 4. The length of the CDR3 is 14 residues. The entire variable domain, with the rest obtained from reference TRBV7-2 and TRBJ2-7, is as follows: GAGVSQSPSNKVTEKGKDVELRCDPISGHTALYWYRQSLGQGLEFLIYFQGNSAPDKSGLPSDRFSAERTGGSVSTLTIQRTQQEDSAVYLCASSLGGQLYEQYFGPGTRLTVT.

The chain uses TRBV4-3 and TRBJ2-3; 7 bases agree with TRBD1. The CDR3 is 16 amino acids. J was trimmed by 3 bases and V by 5 bases; bases with no gene match: 11. The germline V gene has CDR1 LGHNA and CDR2 YSLEER. CDR3 nucleotide sequence: TGCGCCAGCAGCTCGAACCCGGGACAGTTGACAGATACGCAGTATTTT. This gives the protein CASSSNPGQLTDTQYF.

The rearrangement joins TRBV30 to TRBJ2-7, with D possibly being TRBD1 or TRBD2 (5 bases each). This CDR3 region has 13 residues. The V gene lost 0 bases and the J gene lost 4 bases, with 10 bases spanning the gap. The germline V gene encodes CDR1 GTSNPN and CDR2 SVGIG (reference sequence). CDR3 sequence: CAWSVGDRYEQYF. CDR3 coding DNA: TGTGCCTGGAGTGTAGGGGACCGGTACGAGCAGTACTTC.

The chain uses TRBV27 and TRBJ2-5; tentatively, D is TRBD2 (6 bases). Between the trimmed V and J ends, which lost 7 bases and 7 bases, there was a span of 10 bases. This CDR3 is 11 amino acids long. Germline-derived CDR1 and CDR2 are MNHEY and SMNVEV (reference sequence). DNA of the CDR3: TGTGCCAGCAATTCGGGAGTGACCCAGTACTTC. As protein: CASNSGVTQYF.

The chain has TRBV5-4 and TRBJ2-2; 10 nucleotides match TRBD2. CDR3 length: 17 amino acids. Germline V gene sequence: CDR1 SGHNT, CDR2 YYREEE (reference sequence). V was clipped by 4 bases and J by 6 bases; unmatched bases: 12. Here the CDR3 reads CASSNIPGLARAGELFF. The DNA of the CDR3 is TGTGCCAGCAGCAATATTCCGGGACTAGCGAGGGCCGGGGAGCTGTTTTTT. The whole variable domain, remainder taken from reference TRBV5-4 and TRBJ2-2, is ETGVTQSPTHLIKTRGQQVTLRCSSQSGHNTVSWYQQALGQGPQFIFQYYREEENGRGNFPPRFSGLQFPNYSSELNVNALELDDSALYLCASSNIPGLARAGELFFGEGSRLTVL.

A few counts support this clone. The rearrangement links TRBV9 to TRBJ2-5; a weak D match, TRBD2 (5 bases). The V gene lost 4 bases and the J gene lost 2 bases, with 15 bases spanning the gap. Germline lookup yields CDR1 SGDLS and CDR2 YYNGEE. CDR3 length equals 15 residues. This CDR3 is CASSFRGTAQETQYF. CDR3 nucleotide sequence: TGTGCCAGCAGCTTCCGGGGTACAGCGCAAGAGACCCAGTACTTC.

This chain links TRBV28 with TRBJ2-7, with 10 bases aligning to TRBD1. CDR1 is MDHEN and CDR2 is SYDVKM in the germline V gene. Trimming removed 4 bases from V and 4 bases from J; junction bases left unmatched: 7. This CDR3 comprises 15 residues. The CDR3 sequence: CASSSGTGDGYEQYF. The DNA of the CDR3 is TGTGCCAGCAGTTCGGGGACAGGGGACGGTTACGAGCAGTACTTC.

In this sample, this clone turned up a few times. The chain combines TRBV6-5 with TRBJ1-2, with D possibly being TRBD1 (6 bases). Trimming removed 0 bases at V and 10 bases at J, with 18 bases between. CDR3 size: 15 residues. Germline V gives CDR1 MNHEY, CDR2 SVGAGI. CDR3 amino acids: CASSYSPGVSTYYTF. CDR3 nucleotides: TGTGCCAGCAGTTACTCCCCAGGGGTCTCCACCTACTACACCTTC.

This clone was observed a handful of times. The chain recombines TRBV4-3 with TRBJ2-7; 8 bases align to TRBD2. The J segment lost 9 bases and the V segment lost 4 bases, leaving 8 bases of the junction unmatched. CDR1 is LGHNA and CDR2 is YSLEER in the germline V gene. This CDR3 has 13 amino acids. CDR3 sequence reads: CASSPTGLEVQYF. The CDR3 region has the DNA TGCGCCAGCAGCCCTACGGGACTAGAGGTGCAGTACTTC.

The gene calls are TRBV6-1 and TRBJ1-2; possible D gene TRBD1, 6 bases. The CDR3 is made up of 13 amino acids. V was trimmed by 4 bases and J by 1 base, leaving 7 bases between them. Per the germline V gene, CDR1 is MNHNS and CDR2 is SASEGT. For the CDR3, the DNA is TGTGCCAGCAGTGGGACAGTTAACTATGGCTACACCTTC. The encoded protein is CASSGTVNYGYTF.

J is TRBJ1-2 and V is TRBV6-5, with a possible D match to TRBD1 (5 bases). V was clipped by 3 bases and J by 4 bases, with 15 bases between them. Germline-derived CDR1 and CDR2 are MNHEY and SVGAGI. The CDR3 is 15 amino acids. The CDR3, as DNA: TGTGCCAGCAGTTATGGACACCAACGGGGCTATGGCTACACCTTC. It codes for CASSYGHQRGYGYTF.

This chain connects TRBV11-2 to TRBJ2-5; 7 nucleotides line up with TRBD2. V lost 3 bases, J lost 5 bases, and 6 bases stayed unmatched. The germline CDR1 and CDR2 sequences are SGHAT and FQNNGV. The CDR3 spans 14 residues. The CDR3 is CASSLGAGGETQYF. CDR3 nucleotide sequence: TGTGCCAGCAGCTTGGGTGCCGGGGGGGAGACCCAGTACTTC.

This chain uses TRBV28 with TRBJ1-4, with D tentatively TRBD1 (6 bases). The CDR3 length is 15 residues. Germline V gives CDR1 MDHEN, CDR2 SYDVKM. V was shortened by 5 bases and J by 4 bases, with 14 bases between the two germline ends. This CDR3 reads CASSGEQGYNEKLFF. The CDR3 DNA reads TGTGCCAGCAGTGGGGAACAGGGATATAATGAAAAACTGTTTTTT.

This clone has more than one count but fewer than ten. The chain recombines TRBV7-9 with TRBJ2-5, with D perhaps matching TRBD2 (6 bases). This CDR3 comprises 13 residues. V was cut by 8 bases and J by 7 bases, with 17 bases left in between. CDR1 is SEHNR and CDR2 is FQNEAQ in the germline V gene (reference sequence). In nucleotides, the CDR3 is TGTGCCAGCGCGGGGAGCTACTTGGGGACCCAGTACTTC. Translation gives CASAGSYLGTQYF.